What follows is one TCR beta chain and its context. What this receptor recognizes is not known. Within one base of it there is no much larger clone, and no base qualities were kept. The data originate from a study of cytomegalovirus exposure and HLA in healthy donors (dated by TCRdb to about 2017). Notes on the research overall: An earlier analysis of some 600 of the donors reported about 300 Gb of sequence data and 117 million unique TCR beta sequences obtained from 150 million to 200 million T cells. An early release covering approximately 600 HLA-typed donors comprised 250 to 350 gigabases of sequencing data and 85 million or so unique TCR sequences. The genetic ancestry cluster associated with self-reported Caucasian donors included around four fifths of the roughly 400 genotyped donors. The study was designed to test whether signatures of past pathogen exposure could be identified by cataloging public T cell receptors. The T cell repertoires of 670 or so subjects were profiled by immunosequencing and related to cytomegalovirus serostatus. Besides the first cohort of approximately 670 subjects, a separate validation cohort made up of 120 different subjects was used. To predict cytomegalovirus infection status, the study combined high-throughput TCR immunosequencing, statistical association of individual TCRs with disease status, and machine learning. A later analysis re-analyzed previously published TCR beta repertoires from 550 to 700 donors and added high-resolution HLA genotyping to study TCR occurrence patterns. Rather than drawing on any new phenotypic data, the later analysis identified candidate immune exposures from TCR beta sequences and the way those sequences occurred across donors. In an earlier analysis of 587 of the donors, high-throughput TCR beta sequencing was used to judge whether each TCR beta V gene segment behaved as functional or pseudogenic. Alongside the repertoire data, information on donor age, sex, ethnicity and CMV serostatus was compiled. Genome-wide SNP genotypes for about 65% of the 666 donors were used in a later genetic analysis, which treated that subset as a discovery cohort. Every discovery cohort repertoire had been produced on one sequencing platform. Both class I and class II loci were covered by HLA typing, at four-digit resolution. The number of typed donors differed by locus: about 620-640 for A, B, C, DRB1 and DQB1; 500 to 550 for DQA1; around 580 for DPA1; and roughly 450 for DPB1. Because of strong linkage in the cohort, roughly five DR-DQ haplotypes were treated as single units for association and clustering. Across 300 to 500 genotyped donors of the cohort, an average of roughly 230,000 unique TCR beta nucleotide sequences per donor were sequenced, and about a sixth of those sequences were non-productive. On the study overall, not on this receptor specifically: Roughly uniform sequencing depth across donors was assumed in presence/absence analyses, although this assumption may not hold. In an earlier analysis of about 600 of the donors, most TCR beta V segments appeared in productive rearrangements about 87% or about 30% of the time, broadly matching IMGT annotations. Because some donors lacked HLA typing at each locus, the association tests relied only on the typed subset. The earlier analysis of a few hundred of the donors excluded approximately 15 rarely observed V segments, including chromosome 9 orphons, because counts were too low. A further reported finding was that TCR beta sequences accurately predicted the HLA-A and HLA-B alleles for most subjects in the first cohort. It was suggested by the authors that the approach could potentially be generalized to other disease states and immunological phenotypes. Across donors, most TCR sequences were observed very rarely, whereas some public TCRs were present in many individuals. A few of the identified cytomegalovirus-associated TCR beta chains were confirmed in vitro to be specific for cytomegalovirus antigens. According to a later analysis, TCR association rates differed among HLA loci, with DRB1 alleles showing the most associated TCRs and HLA-C alleles showing the fewest. The classifier was reported to diagnose cytomegalovirus status with high specificity and sensitivity in both the original cohort and the validation cohort. When HLA alleles, especially DR and DQ, strongly co-occurred, TCR associations were difficult to assign to individual alleles. A cluster of highly shared sequence variants was judged likely to represent a technical artifact of the sequencing pipeline. Linkage disequilibrium might explain the correlated functional status among segregating V segments, but an unknown experimental factor could not be ruled out. Because the 87-base-pair reads could not distinguish some IMGT-functional V segments, including TRBV6-2 and TRBV6-3, those segments were excluded. In a later analysis, most CMV-associated TCR beta chains were found to appear HLA-restricted, with HLA associations seemingly driven largely by CMV exposure. Immune exposure information for the cohort was limited to CMV serostatus. Compared with equally common non-associated chains, HLA-associated TCR beta chains in a later analysis were more clonally expanded and had lower generation probabilities. In a later analysis, several top co-occurrence clusters were reported to appear linked to parvovirus B19, influenza, CMV and Epstein-Barr virus. V-gene and J-gene trimming of TCR beta chains was associated with a missense DCLRE1C variant in a later genetic analysis, and the association was replicated in an independent cohort. The cohort was sequenced for TCR beta chains only, and without alpha or paired-chain data the features that could be detected were limited. In a later genetic analysis, fewer N-insertions in productive TCRs were reported among donors in an Asian-associated ancestry cluster than the 666-donor mean. In the study, some 160 TCR beta chains were listed as associated with cytomegalovirus. Specific HLA alleles were associated with some 15,000 TCR beta sequences at a false discovery rate of 0.05 in a later analysis.

Preparation of the library involved the immunoSEQ multiplex PCR assay. The multiplex PCR relied on a mix of 60 forward primers for TCR Vbeta segments and 13 reverse primers for TCR Jbeta segments. The CDR3 region of rearranged TCR beta genes was amplified from genomic DNA with a multiplex PCR assay. On the Illumina HiSeq System, the amplified TCR beta libraries were sequenced as 87-base-pair reads. The original methods were these. A later analysis counted tens of millions of unique TCR beta chains across the 666 repertoires, and some 12 million of these chains were shared by at least two donors. To remove PCR and sequencing errors, raw reads were error-corrected and collapsed into unique sequences using a nearest-neighbor algorithm that merged closely related sequences. To assign V, D and J gene segments, CDR3 sequences were aligned to IMGT reference sequences. Each retained sequence needed at least a six-nucleotide match to both a V gene segment and a J gene segment. Rearrangements were classified as productive when the CDR3 lacked stop codons and remained in frame with V and J, and all other rearrangements were classified as non-productive. Following IMGT convention, CDR3 was defined as the stretch from the second conserved V-encoded cysteine up to the conserved J-encoded phenylalanine. The earlier analysis of some 540 of the donors excluded any sequence lacking an unambiguous match to a single V gene segment. In an earlier analysis of roughly 600 of the donors, a V segment was called functional when productive rearrangements were above 56.7%, and segregating when the standard deviation between donors exceeded 5%. To diagnose cytomegalovirus status from the catalog of TCR beta chain sequences, a statistical classification framework was built. In a later analysis, TCR nucleotide sequences were compared against IMGT/GENE-DB human TR gene sequences so that V and J genes could be assigned. A later analysis assigned CDR3 sequences and most-parsimonious VDJ recombination scenarios with the TCRdist pipeline. A later analysis defined each TCR beta chain by its CDR3 amino acid sequence plus V-gene family, and excluded reads lacking a unique V-gene family. As a way to deal with suspected cross-contamination and a sequencing artifact, a later analysis dropped 500 to 700 nucleotide sequences that were highly shared and had low generation probability. In a later analysis, a clonal expansion index for each public chain was calculated from normalized within-repertoire ranks of inferred template counts. A later analysis computed generation probabilities with a VDJ recombination model fitted to out-of-frame rearrangements, and checked the results against IGoR. In a later analysis, hypergeometric tests were used to score TCR-TCR, TCR-HLA and TCR-CMV co-occurrence, with a repertoire-size bias correction applied to TCR pairs. A later analysis estimated false discovery rates by permuting HLA or CMV assignments 20 times. In a later analysis, co-occurring TCRs were grouped using DBSCAN, with TCRdist sequence similarity added in when clustering inside HLA-allele-positive subsets. Repertoires with fewer than 30,000 or more than 120,000 public chains, plus five repertoires with anomalous nucleotide sharing, were excluded from co-occurrence clustering. TCRdb mirrors the immuneACCESS table, restricted to in-frame sequences. Some clones are absent from its copies; in checked studies, under half trace to an unresolved V gene, and the reason for the others is unknown. The V and J calls and clone size come from that table; D and trimming were worked out from the DNA. In all, the sample holds over 150,000 clones, and more than 70% of those were seen once. Together, the top ten hold approximately 4.8% of the sample.

CDR1 and CDR2 (LGHNA, YNFKEQ) derive from the germline V gene. The CDR3 covers 15 residues, taking in both the cysteine and the phenylalanine. The entry retains the CDR3 DNA only, 45 bases that are in frame from base 1. After removal of 3 bases from V and 7 bases from J, the junction retains 5 bases not matched to a gene. The cohort was made up of 666 healthy bone marrow donors. All cohort members were sampled while nominally healthy, although unrecorded immune exposures were likely present. The donor tested CMV seropositive and was one of the 289 seropositive cohort members. A peripheral blood sample was provided by each donor, and peripheral blood mononuclear cells were used for TCR beta sequencing. The Qiagen DNeasy Blood Extraction Kit was used to extract genomic DNA from the blood cell samples.

Sequencing was done on a sample of PBMCs. The V gene is TRBV4-2 and the J gene is TRBJ2-3; 12 bases in between match TRBD2. The clonotype originates from a man between 25 and 39 years old in good health and CMV-seropositive. CDR3 loop: CASSQPSGRGNTQYF. The DNA reads TGTGCCAGCAGCCAGCCTAGCGGGAGGGGGAATACGCAGTATTTT.